This is a list of T cell receptor beta chains from one sample in a study of blood T cell repertoires in COVID-19. TCRdb's copy holds only in-frame clones and misses some; the assay was immunoSEQ multiplex PCR. Among under 250,000 clones listed, more than 80% were seen once. Sequencing was performed on peripheral blood. These receptors all stem from a man aged 25-45 years with COVID-19, enrolled during active disease. The CDR3 runs from the conserved cysteine through the conserved F or W.

v_call,cdr3_length,j_call,cdr3_aa
TRBV6-6,17,TRBJ1-2,CASSQDRGVNPNYGYTF
TRBV4-2,16,TRBJ1-3,CASSQEGHTTGNTIYF
TRBV4-2,15,TRBJ1-1,CASSQDPGGLGEAFF
TRBV2,14,TRBJ1-2,CASSDQGRMGGYTF
TRBV4-1,15,TRBJ2-1,CASSQARTGRGEQFF
TRBV19,13,TRBJ1-1,CATRQGMNTEAFF
TRBV30,19,TRBJ1-6,CAWSVPLGSGAGWNSPLHF
TRBV5-1,14,TRBJ2-1,CASDTGGPMNEQFF
TRBV7-6,15,TRBJ1-6,CASSLETAYNSPLHF
TRBV4-2,14,TRBJ1-2,CASSQENRGDGYTF
TRBV10-3,12,TRBJ1-2,CAIKRGNYGYTF
TRBV4-3,17,TRBJ1-3,CASSQDYGYSSGNTIYF
TRBV27,13,TRBJ2-7,CASGVSRGGEQYF
TRBV9,13,TRBJ2-7,CASATGGGNEQYF
TRBV6-4,17,TRBJ2-1,CASSLAGGERSYNEQFF
TRBV28,16,TRBJ1-4,CASSSSRGQGNEKLFF
TRBV4-3,15,TRBJ1-5,CASSQDRAGDQPQHF
TRBV6-5,14,TRBJ1-6,CASSYEFESSPLHF
TRBV5-1,16,TRBJ1-2,CASSLGPRVANYGYTF
TRBV4-1,13,TRBJ2-7,CASRHVSGEPQYF
TRBV2,15,TRBJ1-1,CASSERQMIDTEAFF
TRBV30,16,TRBJ1-5,CAWSVRLDFTNQPQHF
TRBV30,18,TRBJ1-1,CAWSKGTGDYMRVTEAFF
TRBV29-1,14,TRBJ2-5,CSGTDRDSFETQYF
TRBV30,15,TRBJ1-5,CAFQSGRGWNQPQHF
TRBV3-1/TRBV3-2,14,TRBJ2-7,CASSLTGTAYEQYF
TRBV5-1,13,TRBJ1-1,CASSFGQGAQAFF
TRBV7-8,18,TRBJ1-2,CASSLRVWDRATNYGYTF
TRBV24-1,12,TRBJ2-2,CATQKHTGELFF
TRBV4-1,14,TRBJ2-3,CASSHPPVGDTQYF
TRBV2,16,TRBJ2-1,CASTREGSSSYNEQFF
TRBV27,15,TRBJ2-7,CASQLFGLAVYEQYF
TRBV24-1,19,TRBJ1-3,CATSDSTGTGHFSGNTIYF
TRBV19,13,TRBJ1-1,CASRSFRDTEAFF
TRBV9,14,TRBJ1-2,CASSGLRGILGYTF
TRBV19,18,TRBJ1-5,CASTPGTGGEGVYQPQHF
TRBV7-9,14,TRBJ1-1,CASSRTGLSAEAFF
TRBV24-1,17,TRBJ2-5,CATSDLQRHRPQETQYF
TRBV6-6,13,TRBJ1-2,CASGDRGGYGYTF
TRBV24-1,11,TRBJ1-1,CATTYGYEAFF
TRBV2,15,TRBJ2-1,CASSEDISSYNEQFF
TRBV19,16,TRBJ2-3,CASSVDGQGAGDTQYF
TRBV19,11,TRBJ2-3,CASKYQDTQYF
TRBV15,13,TRBJ1-1,CATSPHQGRAAFF
TRBV4-3,15,TRBJ2-7,CASSQSEGGSHEQYF
TRBV6-5,15,TRBJ2-1,CASSYGQAVGTRKFF
TRBV10-3,13,TRBJ2-1,CAIGAVEYNEQFF
TRBV18,15,TRBJ1-5,CASSLETGVNQPQHF
TRBV9,18,TRBJ1-2,CASSTSSRDIRSNYGYTF
TRBV4-1,16,TRBJ2-7,CASSKATGRGSYEQYF
TRBV4-2,16,TRBJ2-7,CASSPKNLAATYEQYF
TRBV6-2/TRBV6-3,16,TRBJ1-3,CASSNRQKLAGNTIYF
TRBV6-5,13,TRBJ1-5,CASSRDRVQPQHF
TRBV7-2,14,TRBJ1-1,CASSSHWAGTEAFF
TRBV19,14,TRBJ2-7,CASSIQGSSYEQYF
TRBV7-9,15,TRBJ2-7,CASSSVGRGLVEQYF
TRBV11-2,17,TRBJ2-7,CASRLPGTGGATYEQYF
TRBV4-1,16,TRBJ1-1,CASSQDGRGGKTEAFF
TRBV25-1,14,TRBJ2-1,CASSGTEVYNEQFF